Sequencing of this T cell receptor (beta chain) was carried out in a study of cytomegalovirus exposure and HLA in healthy donors. Study summary: From 190 million or so T cells, an earlier analysis saw 120 million or so unique TCR beta sequences.

Points from the study as a whole: In vitro data verified three CMV-associated chains as specific for CMV antigens. Indistinguishable V segments, including TRBV6-2 and TRBV6-3, were excluded.

For this clone: Its antigen is unidentified.

CDR1 is GTSNPN, CDR2 SVGIG, per germline (reference sequence). The ends lost 2 bases at V and 3 bases at J; junction bases unmatched: 6. CDR3 length: 15 amino acids. PCR was performed using 60 Vbeta and 13 Jbeta primers. Libraries were prepared by immunoSEQ multiplex PCR; TCRdb keeps only in-frame clonotypes and omits some of them. The table lists 95,000 to 110,000 clones, around 74% of them singletons, with about 15% in the top ten. V usage is TRBV30 and J usage is TRBJ2-3; 9 nucleotides align to TRBD1. Sequencing used PBMCs. The TCR was taken from a woman between 40 and 50 years old in good health and CMV-seropositive. The CDR3 nucleotides read TGTGCCTGGAGTAGGTTACAGGGGGCAACAGATACGCAGTATTTT. As protein: CAWSRLQGATDTQYF.